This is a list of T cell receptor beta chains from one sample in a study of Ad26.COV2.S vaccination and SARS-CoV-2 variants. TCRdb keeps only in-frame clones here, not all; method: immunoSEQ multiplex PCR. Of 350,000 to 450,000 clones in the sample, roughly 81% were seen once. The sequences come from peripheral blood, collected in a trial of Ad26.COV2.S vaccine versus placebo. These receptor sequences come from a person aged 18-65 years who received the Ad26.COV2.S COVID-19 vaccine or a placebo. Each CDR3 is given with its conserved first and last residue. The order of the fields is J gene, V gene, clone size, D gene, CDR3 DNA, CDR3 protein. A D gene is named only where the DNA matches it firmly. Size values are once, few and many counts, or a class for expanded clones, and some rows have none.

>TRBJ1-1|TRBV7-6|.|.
TGTGCCAGCAGCTCTCTGGGGCACACTGAAGCTTTCTTT
CASSSLGHTEAFF
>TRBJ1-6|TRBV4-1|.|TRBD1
TGCGCCAGCAGCCAAGGGGACAGGGTCGATTCACCCCTCCACTTT
CASSQGDRVDSPLHF
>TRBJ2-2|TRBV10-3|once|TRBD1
TGTGCCATCAGTGAGACGAGACAGGGGGCTTTAGGGGAGCTGTTTTTT
CAISETRQGALGELFF
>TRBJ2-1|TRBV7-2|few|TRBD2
TGTGCCAGCAGCGAGAAGGGACTAGTCTTTTATGAGCAGTTCTTC
CASSEKGLVFYEQFF
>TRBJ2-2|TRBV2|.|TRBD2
TGTGCCAGCCGGACTAGCGGGAGGGCCGGCGGGGAGCTGTTTTTT
CASRTSGRAGGELFF
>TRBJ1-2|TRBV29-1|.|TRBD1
TGCAGCGTAGTAACCGGGACAGGGAACTATGGCTACACCTTC
CSVVTGTGNYGYTF
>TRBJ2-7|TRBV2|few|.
TGTGCCAGCAGTGAAGGGGCAGCGAGCTCCTACGAGCAGTACTTC
CASSEGAASSYEQYF
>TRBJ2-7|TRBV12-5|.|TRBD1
TGTGCTAGTGGTTTGGTACTGGATGGGACAGGGAGGGGAAGCTCCTACGAGCAGTACTTC
CASGLVLDGTGRGSSYEQYF
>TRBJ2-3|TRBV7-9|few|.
TGTGCCAGCAGCCGAACATTCACAGATACGCAGTATTTT
CASSRTFTDTQYF
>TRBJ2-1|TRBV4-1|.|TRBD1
TGCGCCAGCAGCCAAGAAGGATACCCGGGACAGGGTTACAATGAGCAGTTCTTC
CASSQEGYPGQGYNEQFF
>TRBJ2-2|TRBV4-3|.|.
TGCGCCAGCAGCCAGGCCATCGCGAACACCGGGGAGCTGTTTTTT
CASSQAIANTGELFF
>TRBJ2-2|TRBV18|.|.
TGTGCCAGCTCACTTCAGGGGACCAACACCGGGGAGCTGTTTTTT
CASSLQGTNTGELFF
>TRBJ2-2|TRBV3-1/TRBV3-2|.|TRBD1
TGTGCCAGCAGCCATCACCCGGGACAGGGGACCGGGGAGCTGTTTTTT
CASSHHPGQGTGELFF
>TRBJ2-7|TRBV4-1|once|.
TGCGCCAGCAGCCAGGGCCGTTTGCAGGGCGAGCAGTACTTC
CASSQGRLQGEQYF
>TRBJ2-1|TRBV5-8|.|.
TGTGCCAGCAGACAAGCGGGGACATCATACAATGAGCAGTTCTTC
CASRQAGTSYNEQFF
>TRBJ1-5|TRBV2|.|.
TGTGCCAGCAGCCCCGGGGGGAGCTCTCTAGGCGGCAATCAGCCCCAGCATTTT
CASSPGGSSLGGNQPQHF
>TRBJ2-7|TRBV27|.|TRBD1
TGTGCCAGCAGCAGGGACAGAAGCTACGAGCAGTACTTC
CASSRDRSYEQYF
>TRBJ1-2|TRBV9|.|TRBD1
TGTGCCAGCAGCGTCGACAGGGGGCAAAGCGGCTACACCTTC
CASSVDRGQSGYTF
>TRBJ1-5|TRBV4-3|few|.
TGCGCCAGCAGCCAAGATTTATATAGCAATCAGCCCCAGCATTTT
CASSQDLYSNQPQHF
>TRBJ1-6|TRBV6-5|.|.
TGTGCCAGCAGAACGACAAGGGCGAATTCACCCCTCCACTTT
CASRTTRANSPLHF
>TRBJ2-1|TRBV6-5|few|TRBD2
TGTGCCAGCAGGAGGGGACTAGCGGGACGGGAGCAGTTCTTC
CASRRGLAGREQFF
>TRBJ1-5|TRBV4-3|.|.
TGCGCCAGCAGCCAAGCTCTAAGGGGCAATCAGCCCCAGCATTTT
CASSQALRGNQPQHF
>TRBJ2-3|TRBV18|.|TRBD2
TGTGCCAGCTCCTCCGGACTAGCGGGGACAGATACGCAGTATTTT
CASSSGLAGTDTQYF
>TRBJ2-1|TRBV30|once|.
TGTGCCTGGAACCCCGTGGACCTTTACAATGAGCAGTTCTTC
CAWNPVDLYNEQFF
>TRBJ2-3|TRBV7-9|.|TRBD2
TGTGCCAGCAGCTTCAGGTCGTTAGCGGGGGCAGATACGCAGTATTTT
CASSFRSLAGADTQYF
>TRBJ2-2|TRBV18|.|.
TGTGCCAGCTCACCTCAGAACACCGGGGAGCTGTTTTTT
CASSPQNTGELFF
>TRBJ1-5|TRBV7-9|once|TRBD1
TGTGCCAGCAGCCAGGGACAGGGTTCTGATCAGCCCCAGCATTTT
CASSQGQGSDQPQHF
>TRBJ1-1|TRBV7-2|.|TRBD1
TGTGCCAGCAGCTTAGTAGGACAGGGTGACACTGAAGCTTTCTTT
CASSLVGQGDTEAFF
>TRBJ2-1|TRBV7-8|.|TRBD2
TGTGCCAGCAGCTTATATGGCGGGAGCTCGGGGAATGAGCAGTTCTTC
CASSLYGGSSGNEQFF
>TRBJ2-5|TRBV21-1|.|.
TGTGCCAGCGAGGGACGGATCCAAGAGACCCAGTACTTC
CASEGRIQETQYF
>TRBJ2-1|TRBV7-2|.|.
TGTGCCAGCAGCTTAGTAACAAAATACAATGAGCAGTTCTTC
CASSLVTKYNEQFF
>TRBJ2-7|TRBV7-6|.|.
TGTGCCAGCAGCCTAGGGGCAGCTAACACCTACGAGCAGTACTTC
CASSLGAANTYEQYF
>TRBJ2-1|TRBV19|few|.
TGTGCCAGTAGTATAGGTCCCCTTGAACTCAATGAGCAGTTCTTC
CASSIGPLELNEQFF
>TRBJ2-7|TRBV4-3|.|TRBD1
TGCGCCAGCAGCCAACCCCCCTTTGGAGGCAGGGGGCCCTACGAGCAGTACTTC
CASSQPPFGGRGPYEQYF
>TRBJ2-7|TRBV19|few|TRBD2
TGTGCCAGTAGTATAGGCGTAGGACTAGCGCCCGGCTACCTCTACGAGCAGTACTTC
CASSIGVGLAPGYLYEQYF
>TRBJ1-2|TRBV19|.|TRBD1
TGTGCCAGTAGTCGTGAGGGGACAGGGTTATATGGCTACACCTTC
CASSREGTGLYGYTF
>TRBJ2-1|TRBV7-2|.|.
TGTGCCAGCAGCTTAGGGACTCACAATGAGCAGTTCTTC
CASSLGTHNEQFF
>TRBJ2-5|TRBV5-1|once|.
TGCGCCAGCAGCTTATCAGGGTCAGAGACCCAGTACTTC
CASSLSGSETQYF
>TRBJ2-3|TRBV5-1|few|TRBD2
TGCGCCAGCATCCGAGGACTAGCGGACATTACTAGCACAGATACGCAGTATTTT
CASIRGLADITSTDTQYF
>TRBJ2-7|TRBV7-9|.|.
TGTGCCAGCAGCCCCGAAATCTACGAGCAGTACTTC
CASSPEIYEQYF
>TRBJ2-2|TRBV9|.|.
TGTGCCAGCAGCCCCTCAGCGGTAAACACCGGGGAGCTGTTTTTT
CASSPSAVNTGELFF
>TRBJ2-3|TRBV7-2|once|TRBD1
TGTGCCAGCAGCTCCCGGACAGGGATAGATCCAGATACGCAGTATTTT
CASSSRTGIDPDTQYF
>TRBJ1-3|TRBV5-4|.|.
TGTGCCAGCAGCTTTCATGGATCCGGAAACACCATATATTTT
CASSFHGSGNTIYF
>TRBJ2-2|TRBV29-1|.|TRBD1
TGCAGCGTTGGGTGGCCACAGGGGGCGAACACCGGGGAGCTGTTTTTT
CSVGWPQGANTGELFF
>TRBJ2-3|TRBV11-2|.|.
TGTGCCAGCAGCCGCGGATCGCCGTATACGCAGTATTTT
CASSRGSPYTQYF